This entry concerns a single T cell receptor (beta chain). Sequencing was performed with immunoSEQ multiplex PCR; in TCRdb, only in-frame clones are kept and a portion is missing. The sample consists of roughly 250,000 clones, approximately 79% of them appearing once. This entry comes from a study of blood T cell repertoires in COVID-19. Sequencing was done on a sample of peripheral blood. This sequence originates from a woman between 40 and 55 years old with active or convalescent COVID-19.

CDR3 sequence (DNA): TGTGCCAGCAGTGGTCGGACTAGCGGCGTCACAGATACGCAGTATTTT. It yields the protein CASSGRTSGVTDTQYF. V gene TRBV2 combines with J gene TRBJ2-3; 10 nucleotides align to TRBD2. V lost 4 bases, J lost 2 bases, and 6 bases stayed unmatched. CDR3 length equals 16 residues. From germline, CDR1 is SNHLY and CDR2 FYNNEI. The variable domain in full, with the rest retrieved from reference TRBV2 and TRBJ2-3, is EPEVTQTPSHQVTQMGQEVILRCVPISNHLYFYWYRQILGQKVEFLVSFYNNEISEKSEIFDDQFSVERPDGSNFTLKIRSTKLEDSAMYFCASSGRTSGVTDTQYFGPGTRLTVL.